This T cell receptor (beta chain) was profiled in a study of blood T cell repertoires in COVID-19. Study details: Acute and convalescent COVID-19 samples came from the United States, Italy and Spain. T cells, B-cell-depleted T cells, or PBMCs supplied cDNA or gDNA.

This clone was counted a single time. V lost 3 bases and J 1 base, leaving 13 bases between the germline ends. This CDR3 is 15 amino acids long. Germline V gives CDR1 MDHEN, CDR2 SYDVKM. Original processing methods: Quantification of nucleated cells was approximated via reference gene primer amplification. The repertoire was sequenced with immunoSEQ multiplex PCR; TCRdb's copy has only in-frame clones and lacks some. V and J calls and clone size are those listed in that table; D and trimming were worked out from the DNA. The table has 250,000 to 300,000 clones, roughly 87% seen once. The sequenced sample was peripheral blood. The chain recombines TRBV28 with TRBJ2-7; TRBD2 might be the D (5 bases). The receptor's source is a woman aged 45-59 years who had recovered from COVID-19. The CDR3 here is CASSLFGRRSYEQYF. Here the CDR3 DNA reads TGTGCCAGCAGTTTGTTTGGGAGACGGTCCTACGAGCAGTACTTC.